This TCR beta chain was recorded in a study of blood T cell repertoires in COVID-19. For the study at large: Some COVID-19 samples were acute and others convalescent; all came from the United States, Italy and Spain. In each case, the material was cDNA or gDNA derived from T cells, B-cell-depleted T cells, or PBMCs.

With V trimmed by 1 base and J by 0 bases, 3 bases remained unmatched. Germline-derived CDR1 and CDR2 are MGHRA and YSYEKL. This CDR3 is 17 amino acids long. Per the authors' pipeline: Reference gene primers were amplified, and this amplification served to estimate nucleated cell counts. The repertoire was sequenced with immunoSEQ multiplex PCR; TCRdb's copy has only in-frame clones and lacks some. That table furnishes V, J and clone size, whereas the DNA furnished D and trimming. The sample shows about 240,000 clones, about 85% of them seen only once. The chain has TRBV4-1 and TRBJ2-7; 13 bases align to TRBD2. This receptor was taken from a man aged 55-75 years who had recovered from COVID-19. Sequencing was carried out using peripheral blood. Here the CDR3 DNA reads TGCGCCAGCAGCCAAGGGACTAGCGGGGGAATCTCCTACGAGCAGTACTTC. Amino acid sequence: CASSQGTSGGISYEQYF.